A selection of T cell receptor beta chains follows, all from one sample in a study of OX40 agonist ivuxolimab in advanced cancers. The protocol was immunoSEQ multiplex PCR, while the TCRdb copy is restricted to in-frame clones and leaves out a portion. This sample carries approximately 44,000 clones, 85% to 95% of them seen once, and the ten largest clones take roughly 15%. The sequencing here drew on CD4+ or CD8+ T cells sorted from blood, taken in a trial of the OX40 agonist ivuxolimab. These receptors all stem from an adult with an advanced solid tumor such as melanoma, head and neck, liver or kidney cancer. Each CDR3 is given with its conserved first and last residue. D genes are given only for firm matches. Not all rows give a size; the values are once, few, many and, for expanded clones, a class.

CDR3 DNA	CDR3 protein	clone size	D gene	J gene	V gene
TGTGCCAGCAGCCGTCAAGGGTTGATGGAGACCCAGTACTTC	CASSRQGLMETQYF	-	-	TRBJ2-5	TRBV7-9
TGTGCCAGCAGCTTAGCGGCAGGGGGCTTTTCACCCCTCCACTTT	CASSLAAGGFSPLHF	-	TRBD1	TRBJ1-6	TRBV11-2
TGTGCCGCCAGCAGACTAGCGGGAAGTGGCCCAGATACGCAGTATTTT	CAASRLAGSGPDTQYF	-	TRBD2	TRBJ2-3	TRBV27
TGTGCCAGCAGTGAGGCAGGGGGCGCAGGTTACGAGCAGTACTTC	CASSEAGGAGYEQYF	-	TRBD1	TRBJ2-7	TRBV27
TGTGCCAGCAGCGGCCACCGGGTACACCCCTACGAGCAGTACTTC	CASSGHRVHPYEQYF	-	-	TRBJ2-7	TRBV11-2
TGCGCCAGCAGTGAACCGGGACTGGTCTACGAGCAGTACTTC	CASSEPGLVYEQYF	-	-	TRBJ2-7	TRBV10-2
TGTGCCAGCAGTTCCGGGACAGGCCATTCCTACGAGCAGTACTTC	CASSSGTGHSYEQYF	-	TRBD1	TRBJ2-7	TRBV27
TGTGCCAGCAGCTTAACAGGGGCGGACACTGAAGCTTTCTTT	CASSLTGADTEAFF	once	TRBD1	TRBJ1-1	TRBV7-6
TGCGCCAACGCAGACAGGTCATACGAGCAGTACTTC	CANADRSYEQYF	once	-	TRBJ2-7	TRBV10-2
TGTGCCAGTTCCAGCGGGAGGGGCTCCTACGAGCAGTACTTC	CASSSGRGSYEQYF	-	TRBD2	TRBJ2-7	TRBV19
TGTGCCAGCAGTGACTCAGACTGGGTTGGCGGCTACACCTTC	CASSDSDWVGGYTF	-	-	TRBJ1-2	TRBV25-1
TGTGCCAGTAGCCCTGGGTGGAGCAATCAGCCCCAGCATTTT	CASSPGWSNQPQHF	-	-	TRBJ1-5	TRBV19
TGTGCCCCGTGTGGAGTGTCCTACAATGAGCAGTTCTTC	CAPCGVSYNEQFF	once	-	TRBJ2-1	TRBV6-5
TGTGCCAGCAGCCCTTCTCTGATTGAAAAACTGTTTTTT	CASSPSLIEKLFF	-	-	TRBJ1-4	TRBV7-9
TGTGCCAGCAGTTTCGGACAGGGACGAGAGACCCAGTACTTC	CASSFGQGRETQYF	-	TRBD1	TRBJ2-5	TRBV28
TGTGCCAGCAGTGACAGTCCCTACGAGCAGTACTTC	CASSDSPYEQYF	-	-	TRBJ2-7	TRBV27
TGTGCCAGCAGCTACCAACCTTTGTGCTTC	CASSYQPLCF	-	-	TRBJ2-7	TRBV7-6
TGTGCCAGCAGTGAGACATATGGCTACACCTTC	CASSETYGYTF	-	-	TRBJ1-2	TRBV25-1
TGCGCCAGCAGCCCCGACAACCTCGTTCATCAGCCCCAGCATTTT	CASSPDNLVHQPQHF	-	-	TRBJ1-5	TRBV23-1
TGCGCCAGCAGCTTGTACGCGGGAGATCCCCTCTACGAGCAGTACTTC	CASSLYAGDPLYEQYF	-	TRBD2	TRBJ2-7	TRBV5-1